This T cell receptor beta chain was profiled in a study of shared clonotypes between healthy human individuals. The study's findings and limits: The generation probabilities recorded for non-shared clonotypes fell below those of clonotypes shared by all four donors. Generally, estimated richness proved larger in naive subsets than it did in memory subsets. Sequencing of the sorted subsets was shown by rarefaction to be incomplete despite large depth. The sharing of roughly 5% of naive CD4 clonotypes was seen across a handful of donors.

CDR1 SGHVS and CDR2 FQNEAQ come from the germline V gene. The CDR3 length is 14 residues. J lost 2 bases, V lost 8 bases, and 6 bases had no gene match. Clones were read by immunoSEQ multiplex PCR, and TCRdb kept only the in-frame ones, dropping some. The table has more than 2,000,000 clones, 80% to 95% seen once; the top ten hold 0.35% to 0.5%. Note on this clone: Its antigen is unknown.

V gene TRBV7-8 combines with J gene TRBJ2-3; 8 bases agree with TRBD2. Sequences were obtained from naive CD4+ T cells from PBMCs. Subset denoted: CD45RA+ positively selected. This receptor was identified in a young man in good health. Some clones in this sample may be carry-over from other donors' samples. The CDR3 is CASVPGGATDTQYF. CDR3 sequence (DNA): TGTGCCAGCGTGCCGGGGGGGGCCACAGATACGCAGTATTTT.